The entry below describes one TCR beta chain. Treatment defined: about 20 received Ad26.COV2.S at low or high dose, single or two shots; about 5 received placebo; per-sample allocation not given. The study sampled participants on day 63 after the first vaccine or placebo injection. The table came from immunoSEQ multiplex PCR; TCRdb's copy has only in-frame clones and leaves some out. The sample contains 380,000 or so clones, around 82% of which appear only once. The data belong to a study of Ad26.COV2.S vaccination and SARS-CoV-2 variants. Across the study: Donor had been placed in the Ad26.COV2.S arm of the COV1001 trial. Each vaccinee took Ad26.COV2.S intramuscularly, once or twice 56 days apart.

Germline loops: CDR1 GTSNPN, CDR2 SVGIG (reference sequence). V shed 0 bases and J shed 4 bases, with 9 bases lying between them. The CDR3 loop spans 13 amino acids. The rearrangement links TRBV30 to TRBJ1-2; D gene ambiguous. This receptor was taken from a person aged 18-65 years who received the Ad26.COV2.S COVID-19 vaccine or a placebo. The sample consisted of peripheral blood, taken in a trial of Ad26.COV2.S vaccine versus placebo. CDR3 loop: CAWSVAHTYGYTF. CDR3 DNA sequence: TGTGCCTGGAGTGTAGCACACACCTATGGCTACACCTTC.